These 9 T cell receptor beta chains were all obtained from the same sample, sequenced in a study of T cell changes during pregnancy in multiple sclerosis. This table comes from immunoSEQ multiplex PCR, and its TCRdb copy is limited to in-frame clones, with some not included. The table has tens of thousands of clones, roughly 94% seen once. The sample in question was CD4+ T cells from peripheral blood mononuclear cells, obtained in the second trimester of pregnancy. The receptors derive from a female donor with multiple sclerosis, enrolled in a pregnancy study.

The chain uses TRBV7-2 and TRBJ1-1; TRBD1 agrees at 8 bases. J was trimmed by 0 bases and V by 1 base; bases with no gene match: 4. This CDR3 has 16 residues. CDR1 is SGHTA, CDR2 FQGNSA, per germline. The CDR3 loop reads CASSLGQGPMNTEAFF. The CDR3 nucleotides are TGTGCCAGCAGCTTAGGACAGGGGCCTATGAACACTGAAGCTTTCTTT.

In nucleotides, the CDR3 is TGTGCCAGCAGTTACTCTGCGGGACAGCCTGAGCAGTTCTTC. As protein: CASSYSAGQPEQFF. The chain employs TRBV6-5 and TRBJ2-1, with TRBD1 as a possible D gene (7 bases). Germline loops: CDR1 MNHEY, CDR2 SVGAGI. The CDR3 extends over 14 amino acids. Trimming shortened V by 0 bases and J by 9 bases, and 12 bases separated the two germline ends.

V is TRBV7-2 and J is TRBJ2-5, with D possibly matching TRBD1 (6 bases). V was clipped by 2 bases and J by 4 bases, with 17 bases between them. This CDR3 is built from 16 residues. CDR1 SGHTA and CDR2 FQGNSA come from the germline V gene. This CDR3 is CASSLNAQGLGETQYF. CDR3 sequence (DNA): TGTGCCAGCAGCTTAAACGCCCAGGGGTTGGGAGAGACCCAGTACTTC. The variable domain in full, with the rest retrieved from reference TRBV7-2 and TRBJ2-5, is GAGVSQSPSNKVTEKGKDVELRCDPISGHTALYWYRQSLGQGLEFLIYFQGNSAPDKSGLPSDRFSAERTGGSVSTLTIQRTQQEDSAVYLCASSLNAQGLGETQYFGPGTRLLVL.

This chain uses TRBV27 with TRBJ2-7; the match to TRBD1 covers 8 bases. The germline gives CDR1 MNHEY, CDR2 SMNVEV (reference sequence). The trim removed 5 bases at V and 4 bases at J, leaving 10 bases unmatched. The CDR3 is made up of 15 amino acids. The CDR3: CASSPRQGAGYEQYF. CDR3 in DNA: TGTGCCAGCAGTCCCCGGCAGGGGGCTGGGTACGAGCAGTACTTC.

Written as DNA, the CDR3 is TGTGCCAGCGGGCCGAGAGACGCGAACACCGGGGAGCTGTTTTTT. Translated, it gives CASGPRDANTGELFF. This rearrangement joins TRBV2 to TRBJ2-2, with unresolved D. The CDR3 runs 15 residues. V lost 8 bases to trimming and J lost 0 bases, with 13 bases between them. Germline loops: CDR1 SNHLY, CDR2 FYNNEI.

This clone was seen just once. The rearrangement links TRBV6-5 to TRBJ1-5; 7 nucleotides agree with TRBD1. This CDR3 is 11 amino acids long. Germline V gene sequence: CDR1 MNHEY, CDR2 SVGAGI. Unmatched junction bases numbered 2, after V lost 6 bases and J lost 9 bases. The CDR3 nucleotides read TGTGCCAGCAGCCAGGGGGGGCCCCAGCATTTT. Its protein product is CASSQGGPQHF.

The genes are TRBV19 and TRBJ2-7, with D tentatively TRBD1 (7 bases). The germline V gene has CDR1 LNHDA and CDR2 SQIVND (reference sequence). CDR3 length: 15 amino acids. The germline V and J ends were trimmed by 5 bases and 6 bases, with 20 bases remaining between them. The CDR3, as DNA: TGTGCCAGTAGTCCACGACAGGGAGGTTCCCCCGAGCAGTACTTC. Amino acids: CASSPRQGGSPEQYF. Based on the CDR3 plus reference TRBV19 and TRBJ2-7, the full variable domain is DGGITQSPKYLFRKEGQNVTLSCEQNLNHDAMYWYRQDPGQGLRLIYYSQIVNDFQKGDIAEGYSVSREKKESFPLTVTSAQKNPTAFYLCASSPRQGGSPEQYFGPGTRLTVT.

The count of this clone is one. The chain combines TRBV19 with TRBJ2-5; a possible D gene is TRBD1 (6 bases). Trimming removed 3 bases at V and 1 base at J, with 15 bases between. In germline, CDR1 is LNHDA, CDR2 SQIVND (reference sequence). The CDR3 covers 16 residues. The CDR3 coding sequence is TGTGCCAGTAGTATCATATCGGGGACACCCCAAGAGACCCAGTACTTC. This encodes CASSIISGTPQETQYF. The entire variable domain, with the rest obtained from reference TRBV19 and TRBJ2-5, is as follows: DGGITQSPKYLFRKEGQNVTLSCEQNLNHDAMYWYRQDPGQGLRLIYYSQIVNDFQKGDIAEGYSVSREKKESFPLTVTSAQKNPTAFYLCASSIISGTPQETQYFGPGTRLLVL.

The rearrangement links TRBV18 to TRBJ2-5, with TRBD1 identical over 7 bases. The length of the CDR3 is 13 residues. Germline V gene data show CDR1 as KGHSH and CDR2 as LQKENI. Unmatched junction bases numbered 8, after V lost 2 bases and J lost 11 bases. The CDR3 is CASSPGQEVGQYF. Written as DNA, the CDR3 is TGTGCCAGCTCACCAGGACAGGAAGTAGGGCAGTACTTC.